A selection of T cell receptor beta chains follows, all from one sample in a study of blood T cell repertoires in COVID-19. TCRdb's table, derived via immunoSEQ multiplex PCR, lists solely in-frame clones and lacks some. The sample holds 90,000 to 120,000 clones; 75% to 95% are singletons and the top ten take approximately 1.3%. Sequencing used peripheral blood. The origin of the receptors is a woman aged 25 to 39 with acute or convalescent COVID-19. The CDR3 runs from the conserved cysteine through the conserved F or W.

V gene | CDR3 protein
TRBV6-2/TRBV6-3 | CASSLMFTDTQYF
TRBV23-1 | CASSPGTSSANLEQYF
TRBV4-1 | CASSQVQGRTGELFF
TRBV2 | CASSDRQGNNSPLHF
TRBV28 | CASSSSGLTDTQYF
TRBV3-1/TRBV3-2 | CASSQVWAGEQFF
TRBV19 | CASRRVGGQHGYTF
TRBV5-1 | CASSQGQTHLANEKLFF
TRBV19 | CASTWGGSNTEAFF
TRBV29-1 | CSVPTAGNTEAFF
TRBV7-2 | CASSLDSTIPYGYTF
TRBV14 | CASSQAPPGQSNSPLHF
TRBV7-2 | CASSLTSGETYEQYF
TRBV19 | CASSPPEGFSGNTIYF
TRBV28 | CASITTGANSPLHF